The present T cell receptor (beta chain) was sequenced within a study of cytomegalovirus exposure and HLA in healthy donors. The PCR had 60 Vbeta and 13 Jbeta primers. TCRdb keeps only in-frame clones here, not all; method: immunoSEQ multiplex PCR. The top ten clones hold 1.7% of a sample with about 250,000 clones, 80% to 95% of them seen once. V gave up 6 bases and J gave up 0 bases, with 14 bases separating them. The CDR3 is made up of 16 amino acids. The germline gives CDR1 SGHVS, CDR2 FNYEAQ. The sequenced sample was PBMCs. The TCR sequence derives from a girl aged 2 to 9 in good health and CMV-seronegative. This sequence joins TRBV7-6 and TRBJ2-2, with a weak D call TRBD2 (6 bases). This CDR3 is CASSSGGDPNTGELFF. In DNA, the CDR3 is TGTGCCAGCAGTTCAGGCGGGGACCCGAACACCGGGGAGCTGTTTTTT.